Listed here are 18 T cell receptor beta chains from one sample, sequenced in a study of blood T cells in healthy people across ages. Together with a sample-barcoded 5' primer, a J-beta primer mix was included in a second PCR lasting roughly 6 to 12 cycles. TCRdb recomputed calls from the 5' RACE reads with MiXCR, one row per CDR3 protein. The sample has about 1.8 million distinct CDR3 sequences; around half are singletons. The sequenced sample was blood. Source of these receptors: a middle-aged woman in good health.

V and J are TRBV19 and TRBJ2-3, with unresolved D. Germline V lookup: CDR1 LNHDA, CDR2 SQIVND (reference sequence). V lost 8 bases and J lost 0, with 15 bases in between. CDR3 length: 15 amino acids. CDR3 protein: CASRASPYSTDTQYF. In DNA, the CDR3 is TGTGCCAGTCGTGCGAGCCCTTATAGCACAGATACGCAGTATTTT.

V is TRBV5-1 and J is TRBJ2-7; tentatively, D is TRBD1 (6 bases). V was clipped by 0 bases and J by 7 bases, with 17 bases between them. In germline, CDR1 is SGHRS, CDR2 YFSETQ. The CDR3 sequence is 15 residues long. This CDR3 is CASSLDGAGVGEQYF. CDR3 in DNA: TGCGCCAGCAGCTTGGACGGAGCAGGGGTGGGAGAGCAGTACTTC.

This sequence joins TRBV9 and TRBJ2-5; D uncertain. Germline V gives CDR1 SGDLS, CDR2 YYNGEE. The CDR3 sequence is 18 residues long. V was pared by 3 bases and J by 3 bases, with 24 bases between. CDR3 in DNA: TGTGCCAGCAGCGGGTCGCAGTCCATGCGTGGCATTAAAGAGACCCAGTACTTC. Its protein product is CASSGSQSMRGIKETQYF.

A few counts support this clonotype. This rearrangement joins TRBV9 to TRBJ2-1, with 9 bases that match TRBD2. The DNA end is a closer match to TRBJ2-7, so the J assignment may be wrong. The germline CDR1 and CDR2 sequences are SGDLS and YYNGEE. This CDR3 is 14 amino acids long. CDR3 in amino acids: CASSGSGGYNEQYF. As DNA, the CDR3 is TGTGCCAGCAGCGGGAGCGGGGGGTACAATGAGCAGTACTTC.

This chain links TRBV7-8 with TRBJ1-6; 9 bases match TRBD1. Germline CDR1 and CDR2: SGHVS and FQNEAQ. Trimming took 4 bases from V and 11 from J; bases not matched to a gene: 6. The CDR3 loop spans 14 amino acids. The CDR3 is CASSWTGVGAPLHF. The CDR3 nucleotides are TGTGCCAGCAGCTGGACAGGGGTAGGAGCACCCCTCCACTTT.

The rearrangement links TRBV10-3 to TRBJ1-1; 8 nucleotides line up with TRBD1. The CDR3 runs 12 residues. Germline V gene data show CDR1 as ENHRY and CDR2 as SYGVKD. J lost 10 bases, V lost 6 bases, and 7 bases had no gene match. The CDR3 DNA reads TGTGCCATCAGCACAGGGGGATCGAGAGCTTTCTTT. Translation gives CAISTGGSRAFF.

This clonotype was detected a few times. The chain uses TRBV2 and TRBJ2-1; D may match TRBD1 or TRBD2 (6 bases each). V lost 5 bases and J lost 3, with 14 bases in between. The CDR3 spans 15 residues. CDR1 is SNHLY and CDR2 is FYNNEI in the germline V gene. In DNA form, the CDR3 reads TGTGCCAGCAGTCGGACAGTCGGGGGCTACAATGAGCAGTTCTTC. Amino acid sequence: CASSRTVGGYNEQFF.

The rearrangement uses TRBV5-4 and TRBJ2-4, with D perhaps matching TRBD1 or TRBD2 (5 bases each). Matching the DNA end better, TRBJ2-5 makes the J call doubtful. Germline V lookup: CDR1 SGHNT, CDR2 YYREEE (reference sequence). This CDR3 has 15 residues. CDR3 coding DNA: TGTGCCAGCAGCTTAACGCAGGGAGATTGGGAGACCCAGTACTTC. It yields the protein CASSLTQGDWETQYF.

Only a few counts were recorded for this clonotype. The rearrangement joins TRBV27 to TRBJ2-5; 10 nucleotides line up with TRBD2. In germline, CDR1 is MNHEY, CDR2 SMNVEV (reference sequence). The CDR3 consists of 15 residues. Losses at the gene ends were 4 bases for V and 4 bases for J; bases not matched to a gene: 6. The CDR3 loop is CASSWSGGAGETQYF. The CDR3 region has the DNA TGTGCCAGCAGTTGGAGCGGGGGGGCCGGAGAGACCCAGTACTTC.

The chain links TRBV6-6 to TRBJ1-5; 9 bases fit TRBD1. The junction had 5 bases not matched to a gene; V was cut back by 8 bases and J by 6 bases. Germline V gene data show CDR1 as MNHNY and CDR2 as SVGAGI (reference sequence). CDR3 length equals 13 residues. CDR3 nucleotides: TGTGCCAGCTCCCGGGACAGGGCTCAGCCCCAGCATTTT. It translates to CASSRDRAQPQHF.

The table lists this clonotype with many counts. V gene TRBV7-3 combines with J gene TRBJ2-6, with D perhaps TRBD1 (6 bases). The CDR3 totals 14 residues. Trimming removed 8 bases from V and 2 bases from J, with 10 bases in between. Germline CDR1 and CDR2: SGHTA and FQGTGA. CDR3 bases: TGTGCCAGCGGTAACAGGGCTGGGGCCAACGTCCTGACTTTC. Protein product: CASGNRAGANVLTF.

This chain connects TRBV27 to TRBJ1-2; 10 positions match TRBD1. The CDR3 covers 16 residues. The germline CDR1 and CDR2 sequences are MNHEY and SMNVEV (reference sequence). V was clipped by 0 bases and J by 7 bases; unmatched bases: 8. CDR3 nucleotides: TGTGCCAGCAGTTTATCCTCCTCGACAGGGGGCGGTGGCTACACCTTC. This codes for CASSLSSSTGGGGYTF.

The chain uses TRBV4-1 and TRBJ2-5; D uncertain. Trimming took 4 bases from V and 11 from J, leaving 17 bases between them. The germline gives CDR1 MGHRA, CDR2 YSYEKL. CDR3 length: 13 residues. CDR3 loop: CASSPKLVEEQYF. The CDR3 DNA is TGCGCCAGCAGCCCCAAGTTGGTGGAAGAGCAGTACTTC.

The chain links TRBV7-2 to TRBJ2-1; the D is unclear. The DNA end is a closer match to TRBJ2-7, so the J assignment may be wrong. The CDR3 totals 13 residues. CDR1 SGHTA and CDR2 FQGNSA come from the germline V gene. The CDR3 DNA reads TGTGCCAGCAGCTTAGGACCCAACAATGAGCAGTACTTC. This codes for CASSLGPNNEQYF.

The chain recombines TRBV16 with TRBJ1-4; D remains unclear. Germline V gene data show CDR1 as KGHSY and CDR2 as FQNENV. Trimming removed 8 bases at V and 10 bases at J, with 14 bases between. The CDR3 runs 12 residues. The CDR3 DNA reads as TGTGCCAGCGCCGACGGAGGCGCAAAACTGTTTTTT. This sequence encodes CASADGGAKLFF. Filled out from reference TRBV16 and TRBJ1-4, the complete variable domain reads GEEVAQTPKHLVRGEGQKAKLYCAPIKGHSYVFWYQQVLKNEFKFLISFQNENVFDETGMPKERFSAKCLPNSPCSLEIQATKLEDSAVYFCASADGGAKLFFGSGTQLSVL.

This clonotype was counted a few times. This chain joins TRBV10-3 and TRBJ1-5; 7 nucleotides align to TRBD1. The length of the CDR3 is 14 residues. V lost 10 bases, J lost 7 bases, and 13 bases stayed unmatched. Germline V gives CDR1 ENHRY, CDR2 SYGVKD. CDR3 nucleotide sequence: TGTGCCACCCAAGCAGGGGGATCGAGGCAGCCCCAGCATTTT. Amino acids: CATQAGGSRQPQHF.

This clonotype was recorded a few times. V and J are TRBV6-2 or TRBV6-3 and TRBJ2-7; possibly TRBD1 for D (5 bases). CDR3 length: 14 amino acids. Per the germline V gene, CDR1 is MNHEY and CDR2 is SVGEGT. V shed 11 bases and J shed 0 bases, with 17 bases lying between them. In DNA form, the CDR3 reads TGTGCCGCGGAGCAGGGAACATACTCCTACGAGCAGTACTTC. Its protein is CAAEQGTYSYEQYF.

This clonotype was recorded a few times. The chain combines TRBV7-2 with TRBJ2-1, with a possible D match to TRBD2 (6 bases). The germline V gene has CDR1 SGHTA and CDR2 FQGNSA. The CDR3 is 14 amino acids. Trimming stripped 5 bases from V and 11 bases from J, with 19 bases between. CDR3 coding DNA: TGTGCCAGCAGCACCATACTAGCCTCGGGGAAGCAGTTCTTC. Its translation is CASSTILASGKQFF.